The 28 T cell receptor beta chains listed next were all sequenced from one sample in a study of human versus mouse CDR3 diversity and MHC coevolution. Assay used: immunoSEQ multiplex PCR; TCRdb lists only in-frame clones, some missing. The sample holds approximately 81,000 clones; 80% to 95% are singletons and the top ten take around 1.3%. Sequencing used naive CD4+ T cells from blood. Documented subset: CD45RO-negative CD62L-positive naive CD4 T cells. The receptors shown here come from a person aged 25 to 69 in good health.

The chain combines TRBV7-2 with TRBJ2-5, with D possibly being TRBD1 (5 bases). The tail of the sequence fits TRBJ2-7 better, so the J call may be wrong. The CDR3 consists of 14 residues. Germline CDR1 reads SGHTA; CDR2 reads FQGNSA. Written as DNA, the CDR3 is TGTGCCAGCAGCTCCTTCAGGGATGCCTACGAGCAGTACTTC. It specifies CASSSFRDAYEQYF.

This clone was counted a single time. The chain uses TRBV19 and TRBJ2-5; weak D call: TRBD2 (6 bases). Matching the DNA end better, TRBJ2-7 makes the J call doubtful. From germline, CDR1 is LNHDA and CDR2 SQIVND (reference sequence). The length of the CDR3 is 15 residues. The CDR3 DNA reads as TGTGCCAGTAGTCCCCGACGGCAGGCGGGATACGAGCAGTACTTC. This gives the protein CASSPRRQAGYEQYF.

The rearrangement links TRBV6-5 to TRBJ1-6; D unresolved. Germline loops: CDR1 MNHEY, CDR2 SVGAGI. The CDR3 loop spans 15 amino acids. Trimming shortened V by 4 bases and J by 6 bases, and 13 bases separated the two germline ends. CDR3 in amino acids: CASSWNGQINSPLHF. CDR3 sequence (DNA): TGTGCCAGCAGTTGGAATGGGCAAATTAATTCACCCCTCCACTTT.

CDR3 protein: CASSLVVINNSGNTIYF. The CDR3, as DNA: TGTGCCAGCAGCTTAGTTGTAATCAACAACTCTGGAAACACCATATATTTT. The genes are TRBV7-6 and TRBJ1-3; D is uncertain. Trimming shortened V by 1 base and J by 0 bases, and 13 bases separated the two germline ends. Germline CDR1 and CDR2: SGHVS and FNYEAQ. The CDR3 sequence is 17 residues long.

The chain carries TRBV4-3 and TRBJ1-2, with a weak D call TRBD1 (6 bases). The CDR3 contains 17 residues. V was shortened by 0 bases and J by 6 bases, with 20 bases between the two germline ends. The germline V gene has CDR1 LGHNA and CDR2 YSLEER. The CDR3 loop is CASSQERGGRGGHGYTF. CDR3 nucleotide sequence: TGCGCCAGCAGCCAAGAGAGGGGGGGCAGGGGAGGGCATGGCTACACCTTC.

The chain recombines TRBV25-1 with TRBJ1-6; 7 bases are a match to TRBD1. CDR3 length equals 15 residues. In germline, CDR1 is MGHDK, CDR2 SYGVNS. The ends lost 3 bases at V and 7 bases at J; junction bases unmatched: 6. CDR3 region: CASSESGTANSPLHF. The CDR3 bases are TGTGCCAGCAGTGAGTCCGGGACAGCAAATTCACCCCTCCACTTT.

The chain has TRBV6-5 and TRBJ2-7; 10 bases agree with TRBD1. CDR1 and CDR2 from the germline V gene are MNHEY and SVGAGI. Unmatched junction bases numbered 9, after V lost 8 bases and J lost 2 bases. The CDR3 has 15 amino acids. The CDR3 reads CASSTPGQGTYEQYF. Written as DNA, the CDR3 is TGTGCCAGCTCTACCCCGGGACAGGGGACCTACGAGCAGTACTTC.

The rearrangement uses TRBV27 and TRBJ2-7; TRBD1 agrees at 8 bases. This CDR3 has 14 residues. The germline V gene has CDR1 MNHEY and CDR2 SMNVEV (reference sequence). The J segment lost 5 bases and the V segment lost 6 bases, leaving 9 bases of the junction unmatched. The CDR3 DNA reads as TGTGCCAGCAGCGCTTGGACAGGGCCTAACGAGCAGTACTTC. This sequence encodes CASSAWTGPNEQYF.

The V gene is TRBV10-2, the J gene TRBJ2-5; perhaps TRBD1 as D (6 bases). V was pared by 3 bases and J by 5 bases, with 7 bases between. Germline CDR1 and CDR2: WSHSY and SAAADI. CDR3 length: 12 amino acids. The CDR3: CASSDRGETQYF. DNA of the CDR3: TGCGCCAGCAGTGACAGGGGTGAGACCCAGTACTTC.

The V and J genes are TRBV7-9 and TRBJ2-7; TRBD2 matches 12 bases. This CDR3 is built from 15 residues. CDR1 and CDR2 from the germline V gene are SEHNR and FQNEAQ (reference sequence). V was clipped by 0 bases and J by 5 bases; unmatched bases: 2. The CDR3 sequence: CASSLALAGGHEQYF. For the CDR3, the DNA is TGTGCCAGCAGCTTAGCTCTAGCGGGGGGGCACGAGCAGTACTTC.

The genes are TRBV19 and TRBJ2-7, with D perhaps TRBD2 (6 bases). CDR1 is LNHDA and CDR2 is SQIVND in the germline V gene (reference sequence). CDR3 length: 13 amino acids. The DNA of the CDR3 is TGTGGGCGGAGGTGTCCCCGCGGGGACGAGCAGTACTTC. Its translation: CGRRCPRGDEQYF.

This chain joins TRBV29-1 and TRBJ2-5; 10 bases map to TRBD1. Germline-derived CDR1 and CDR2 are SQVTM and ANQGSEA. The CDR3 totals 15 residues. V trimming: 6 bases; J trimming: 4 bases; junction bases outside the gene matches: 11. CDR3 sequence reads: CSVGGQGVYGETQYF. In nucleotides, the CDR3 is TGCAGCGTCGGAGGACAGGGGGTGTATGGAGAGACCCAGTACTTC.

The J gene is TRBJ2-7, the V gene TRBV6-5, with TRBD1 matching over 7 bases. Germline lookup yields CDR1 MNHEY and CDR2 SVGAGI. Germline trimming cut 2 bases from V and 2 bases from J; bases unmatched to any gene: 3. The CDR3 is 14 amino acids. The CDR3 coding sequence is TGTGCCAGCAGTTACACGGGACAGACCTACGAGCAGTACTTC. As protein: CASSYTGQTYEQYF.

The chain is built from TRBV27 and TRBJ2-7, with D maybe TRBD2 (6 bases). The V end was cut by 0 bases, the J end by 1 base, with 10 bases between. The CDR3 is 15 residues long. Per the germline V gene, CDR1 is MNHEY and CDR2 is SMNVEV (reference sequence). The CDR3 loop reads CASSLSASVSYEQYF. The DNA of the CDR3 is TGTGCCAGCAGTTTATCCGCTAGCGTATCCTACGAGCAGTACTTC.

The J gene is TRBJ2-3, the V gene TRBV12-5; D is perhaps TRBD2 (5 bases). Between the trimmed V and J ends, which lost 1 base and 3 bases, there was a span of 5 bases. Looked up from germline, CDR1 is LGHNT and CDR2 is FRNRAP. The CDR3 covers 13 residues. The CDR3 bases are TGTGCTAGTGGTTTGGCGGGGACAGATACGCAGTATTTT. Translating gives CASGLAGTDTQYF.

The chain employs TRBV7-2 and TRBJ2-1; D gene ambiguous. The CDR3 is 13 residues long. V lost 4 bases and J lost 5, with 9 bases in between. Looked up from germline, CDR1 is SGHTA and CDR2 is FQGNSA. CDR3 amino acids: CASSSTYHNEQFF. CDR3 DNA sequence: TGTGCCAGCAGCTCTACCTACCACAATGAGCAGTTCTTC.

This chain uses TRBV6-1 with TRBJ2-3; D is perhaps TRBD2 (6 bases). The V end was cut by 4 bases, the J end by 0 bases, with 11 bases between. Per the germline V gene, CDR1 is MNHNS and CDR2 is SASEGT. The CDR3 contains 15 residues. The CDR3 coding sequence is TGTGCCAGCAGTGGGTACGGGACTAGCACAGATACGCAGTATTTT. Translated: CASSGYGTSTDTQYF.

This clone appeared once. The chain combines TRBV5-6 with TRBJ2-5, with 7 bases fitting TRBD1. Germline values: CDR1 SGHDT, CDR2 YYEEEE. V lost 6 bases and J lost 0; bases outside the gene matches: 11. This CDR3 has 16 residues. This CDR3 reads CASNVRGRGYQETQYF. In DNA, the CDR3 is TGTGCCAGCAACGTTAGGGGCAGGGGGTACCAAGAGACCCAGTACTTC. Filled out from reference TRBV5-6 and TRBJ2-5, the complete variable domain reads DAGVTQSPTHLIKTRGQQVTLRCSPKSGHDTVSWYQQALGQGPQFIFQYYEEEERQRGNFPDRFSGHQFPNYSSELNVNALLLGDSALYLCASNVRGRGYQETQYFGPGTRLLVL.

In this sample, this clone turned up once. CDR3 DNA sequence: TGTGCCAGCAGTTACTCAAGGACAGGGGATTACGAGCAGTACTTC. Encoded protein: CASSYSRTGDYEQYF. The chain links TRBV6-5 to TRBJ2-7; TRBD1 matches 9 bases. V was clipped by 0 bases and J by 4 bases; unmatched bases: 4. This CDR3 spans 15 amino acids. Germline V gene lookup returns CDR1 MNHEY and CDR2 SVGAGI.

The gene calls are TRBV18 and TRBJ2-1; 9 positions agree with TRBD2. The CDR3 length is 15 residues. V lost 4 bases to trimming and J lost 4 bases; unmatched junction nucleotides: 5. CDR1 and CDR2 from the germline V gene are KGHSH and LQKENI. The CDR3 DNA reads TGTGCCAGCTCACAAGCTAGCGGGAAGTACAATGAGCAGTTCTTC. Translating gives CASSQASGKYNEQFF.

The chain uses TRBV19 and TRBJ2-7; TRBD1 matches at 9 bases. V was pared by 1 base and J by 5 bases, with 6 bases of the junction left unmatched. The CDR3 contains 15 residues. Germline lookup yields CDR1 LNHDA and CDR2 SQIVND (reference sequence). CDR3: CASSIGGQGYHEQYF. The CDR3 DNA reads TGTGCCAGTAGTATAGGGGGACAGGGATACCACGAGCAGTACTTC.

The V and J genes are TRBV7-2 and TRBJ2-4, with D possibly being TRBD2 (5 bases). Trimming stripped 2 bases from V and 0 bases from J, with 17 bases between. CDR3 size: 18 residues. The germline gives CDR1 SGHTA, CDR2 FQGNSA. CDR3 residues: CASSLTSPGLGAKNIQYF. In nucleotides, the CDR3 is TGTGCCAGCAGCTTAACTAGTCCCGGTCTCGGAGCCAAAAACATTCAGTACTTC.

The chain links TRBV28 to TRBJ2-7; no definite D call. The germline V gene has CDR1 MDHEN and CDR2 SYDVKM. Trimming left V 6 bases short and J 0 bases short, with 9 bases between. The CDR3 totals 13 residues. Written as DNA, the CDR3 is TGTGCCAGCAGGGCCTCCATCTCCTACGAGCAGTACTTC. Translation gives CASRASISYEQYF. Full variable domain (outside the CDR3, taken from reference TRBV28 and TRBJ2-7): DVKVTQSSRYLVKRTGEKVFLECVQDMDHENMFWYRQDPGLGLRLIYFSYDVKMKEKGDIPEGYSVSREKKERFSLILESASTNQTSMYLCASRASISYEQYFGPGTRLTVT.

The chain is built from TRBV19 and TRBJ2-1; D not certain. Trimming stripped 1 base from V and 0 bases from J, with 4 bases between. The CDR3 sequence is 14 residues long. Looked up from germline, CDR1 is LNHDA and CDR2 is SQIVND (reference sequence). For the CDR3, the DNA is TGTGCCAGTAGTATAGCGTTCTCCTACAATGAGCAGTTCTTC. Translated, it gives CASSIAFSYNEQFF.

The chain carries TRBV10-3 and TRBJ1-5, with a weak D call TRBD1 (5 bases). From germline, CDR1 is ENHRY and CDR2 SYGVKD. The CDR3 sequence is 13 residues long. Trimming stripped 6 bases from V and 3 bases from J, with 9 bases between. CDR3 sequence: CAIRGGVNQPQHF. CDR3 coding DNA: TGTGCCATCAGGGGGGGGGTCAATCAGCCCCAGCATTTT.

V and J are TRBV27 and TRBJ1-6, with 8 bases lining up with TRBD1. In germline, CDR1 is MNHEY, CDR2 SMNVEV (reference sequence). Unmatched junction bases numbered 2, after V lost 3 bases and J lost 7 bases. The CDR3 runs to 14 residues. The CDR3 nucleotides read TGTGCCAGCAGTTTCGACAGGGGAAATTCACCCCTCCACTTT. It specifies CASSFDRGNSPLHF.

The rearrangement joins TRBV6-1 to TRBJ2-5; D remains unclear. This CDR3 has 12 amino acids. Trimming shortened V by 2 bases and J by 2 bases, and 3 bases separated the two germline ends. Germline V lookup: CDR1 MNHNS, CDR2 SASEGT. This CDR3 reads CASSEQQETQYF. The CDR3 nucleotides read TGTGCCAGCAGTGAACAGCAAGAGACCCAGTACTTC.

V is TRBV11-3 and J is TRBJ2-1, with a tentative D call TRBD1 (6 bases). V lost 3 bases to trimming and J lost 7 bases, with 19 bases between them. The germline CDR1 and CDR2 sequences are SGHNT and YENEEA. This CDR3 has 16 residues. The CDR3 DNA follows: TGTGCCAGCAGCTTCAGAACTAGGGGGTCTAAGAATGAGCAGTTCTTC. This encodes CASSFRTRGSKNEQFF. The entire variable domain, with the rest obtained from reference TRBV11-3 and TRBJ2-1, is as follows: EAGVVQSPRYKIIEKKQPVAFWCNPISGHNTLYWYLQNLGQGPELLIRYENEEAVDDSQLPKDRFSAERLKGVDSTLKIQPAELGDSAVYLCASSFRTRGSKNEQFFGPGTRLTVL.